One sample yielded the 2 T cell receptor beta chains listed below, sequenced in a study of T cell changes during pregnancy in multiple sclerosis. Assay: immunoSEQ multiplex PCR; the TCRdb copy retains only in-frame clones and omits some. The profile covers around 40,000 clones, with 90% appearing a single time and around 0.47% taken by the ten largest. This sample comprised CD4+ T cells from peripheral blood mononuclear cells, obtained in the first trimester of pregnancy. These receptors came from a female donor in good health, enrolled as a control in a pregnancy study.

The rearrangement joins TRBV11-1 to TRBJ2-3; 16 nucleotides agree with TRBD2. Trimming cost V 5 bases and J 0 bases; bases outside gene matches: 8. The CDR3 has 19 residues. Germline-derived CDR1 and CDR2 are SGHAT and FQDESV (reference sequence). The CDR3 bases are TGTGCCAGCAGCGACCCGGGACTAGCGGGGGGGCGGAGCACAGATACGCAGTATTTT. This codes for CASSDPGLAGGRSTDTQYF.

V and J are TRBV19 and TRBJ2-7; 9 bases align to TRBD1. V lost 2 bases and J lost 2; bases outside the gene matches: 4. The CDR3 is 15 residues long. Germline V lookup: CDR1 LNHDA, CDR2 SQIVND (reference sequence). The CDR3 region has the DNA TGTGCCAGTAGTATACAGGACAGGGGCGCCTACGAGCAGTACTTC. It encodes CASSIQDRGAYEQYF. The full variable domain, rest sourced from reference TRBV19 and TRBJ2-7, is DGGITQSPKYLFRKEGQNVTLSCEQNLNHDAMYWYRQDPGQGLRLIYYSQIVNDFQKGDIAEGYSVSREKKESFPLTVTSAQKNPTAFYLCASSIQDRGAYEQYFGPGTRLTVT.